The 17 T cell receptor beta chains reported below all come from one sample, sequenced in a study of tumor-infiltrating lymphocytes in primary liver carcinoma. Total RNA and DNA came together from roughly 20-30 mg of bulk tissue without cell sorting. TCR beta cDNA was reverse-transcribed from approximately 0.45 ug of total RNA. The reaction used a constant-region primer and ProtoScript II reverse transcriptase. TCR beta libraries came from three nested multiplex PCR rounds using slightly modified ARM-PCR. Researchers ran the first two PCR rounds for approximately 10 cycles each with TRBV1-TRBV30 forward primers and a C-beta reverse primer. TCRdb processed the multiplex PCR reads anew with MiXCR; each CDR3 protein has one entry. The data show tens of thousands of distinct CDR3 sequences, with about 65% seen just once and around 44% held by the top ten. The sample was liver tumor tissue from sampling region 4. Regarding subset: tumor region T4, right-lateral pole. These receptors were taken from a man aged 40-49 years with primary liver carcinoma and hepatitis B virus infection.

V is TRBV10-2 and J is TRBJ2-3; TRBD2 aligns across 9 bases. Germline assignment: CDR1 WSHSY and CDR2 SAAADI. The CDR3 totals 17 residues. The V segment lost 8 bases and the J segment 0 bases; nucleotides outside the gene matches: 12. The CDR3: CASGVLQGLASTDTQYF. The CDR3 bases are TGCGCCAGCGGTGTGTTACAGGGACTAGCTAGCACAGATACGCAGTATTTT.

A note on this clonotype: A read error may produce the germline difference seen at one junction end. This rearrangement joins TRBV11-2 to TRBJ2-1; 7 bases are a match to TRBD2. Germline assignment: CDR1 SGHAT and CDR2 FQNNGV. The CDR3 has 15 residues. CDR3 coding DNA: TGTGTCAGCAGCCCCCAGCGGGATGGATTGAGTGAGCAGTTCTTC. It translates to CVSSPQRDGLSEQFF.

The V and J genes are TRBV5-5 and TRBJ2-2; a possible D gene is TRBD2 (6 bases). CDR3 length: 16 residues. The V gene's germline CDR1 is SGHKS and CDR2 YYEKEE (reference sequence). V gave up 4 bases and J gave up 1 base, with 14 bases separating them. The CDR3: CASSPSPGVNTGELFF. The CDR3 DNA reads as TGTGCCAGCAGCCCCTCCCCGGGGGTGAACACCGGGGAGCTGTTTTTT.

This clonotype was observed at least ten times. The genes are TRBV12-3 or TRBV12-4 and TRBJ2-7; D is undetermined. V lost 2 bases to trimming and J lost 5 bases, with 16 bases between them. This CDR3 is built from 15 residues. The CDR3 loop reads CASSLLIGLKNEQYF. The CDR3 nucleotides read TGTGCCAGCAGTTTATTGATAGGGCTAAAGAACGAGCAGTACTTC.

Points on this clonotype: At one end, the junction sequence differs from germline, possibly due to a read error. This chain joins TRBV6-5 and TRBJ2-7, with D tentatively TRBD1 or TRBD2 (6 bases each). Germline V gene lookup returns CDR1 MNHEY and CDR2 SVGAGI. This CDR3 has 16 amino acids. CDR3 protein: CGCKGGASGETYEHYF. For the CDR3, the DNA is TGTGGCTGCAAGGGGGGTGCTAGTGGGGAAACCTACGAGCATTACTTC.

Here the CDR3 reads CASSQDRGNTYAFF. The CDR3, as DNA: TGTGCCAGCAGCCAAGATCGGGGGAACACTTATGCTTTCTTT. V gene TRBV4-2 combines with J gene TRBJ1-1; tentatively, D is TRBD1 (5 bases). Germline V lookup: CDR1 LGHNA, CDR2 YNFKEQ. This CDR3 spans 14 amino acids. The ends were cut back, 0 bases at V and 11 bases at J, with 16 bases in the middle.

Concerning this clonotype: At one of its ends the junction is not consistent with the germline gene, which may arise from a read error. The rearrangement links TRBV4-2 to TRBJ2-2; TRBD1 matches 8 bases. CDR1 LGHNA and CDR2 YNFKEQ come from the germline V gene. There are 13 residues in the CDR3. CDR3 residues: CTSTGGYTGELFF. The CDR3 bases are TGTACCAGCACAGGGGGTTACACCGGGGAGCTGTTTTTT.

A word on this clonotype: The junction and the germline gene differ at one end; a read error may be behind it. V usage is TRBV4-1 and J usage is TRBJ2-1; the D is unclear. This CDR3 contains 15 residues. The germline gives CDR1 MGHRA, CDR2 YSYEKL. CDR3 nucleotide sequence: TGCGCCAGCAGCCCGCTTGGTAACAATAACAATGAGCAGTCCTTC. Protein: CASSPLGNNNNEQSF.

In regard to this clonotype: The junction and the germline gene differ at one end; a read error may be behind it. This sequence joins TRBV11-2 and TRBJ2-5; D perhaps matches TRBD2 (6 bases). The CDR3 is 12 amino acids. CDR1 and CDR2 from the germline V gene are SGHAT and FQNNGV. The CDR3 loop reads CGSSLQGEAQYF. The CDR3 coding sequence is TGTGGCAGCAGCCTTCAAGGGGAGGCCCAGTACTTC.

This clonotype has a single count. The junction does not match germline at one end; this may be a read error. The gene calls are TRBV5-5 and TRBJ1-1; D is perhaps TRBD1 (5 bases). The germline V gene has CDR1 SGHKS and CDR2 YYEKEE (reference sequence). The CDR3 has 15 residues. The CDR3 sequence is CASSLLAGLNTEAFF. The CDR3 bases are TGTGCTAGCAGCTTGCTCGCAGGGTTGAACACTGAAGCTTTCTTT.

Here the CDR3 reads CASSEDQQGAQNGELFF. In nucleotides, the CDR3 is TGCGCCAGTAGCGAAGATCAACAGGGGGCCCAAAACGGGGAGCTGTTTTTT. This rearrangement joins TRBV4-1 to TRBJ2-2; 9 nucleotides line up with TRBD1. The V gene end was trimmed by 9 bases and the J gene end by 7 bases; junction bases not matched to a gene: 18. This CDR3 is 17 amino acids long. CDR1 is MGHRA and CDR2 is YSYEKL in the germline V gene.

In regard to this clonotype: The conserved phenylalanine or tryptophan is not found at the CDR3 terminus, so this likely reflects a read error. The DNA is left out, because the CDR3 cannot be placed on it with certainty; the CDR3 is given as TCRdb lists it. The chain uses TRBV10-3 and TRBJ2-7; the table assigns TRBD1, which was not confirmed against the DNA. Germline V CDR1 and CDR2: ENHRY, SYGVKD. The CDR3 length is 12 residues, termini included. The CDR3 here is CAITPGTPEKYC.

On this clonotype: A read error is likely, as this CDR3 ends without the conserved phenylalanine or tryptophan. The chain has TRBV7-9 and TRBJ2-2; D unclear. Trimming took off 1 base at V and 10 bases at J, with 13 bases between the two ends. Germline lookup yields CDR1 SEHNR and CDR2 FQNEAQ (reference sequence). CDR3 length: 14 amino acids. CDR3 coding DNA: TGTGCCAGCAGCTTAGAGGTGGCCGACGAGGAGCTGTTTTTA. Its protein product is CASSLEVADEELFL.

This chain links TRBV9 with TRBJ1-1, with D perhaps matching TRBD1 (6 bases). The CDR3 is 16 amino acids. The germline V gene has CDR1 SGDLS and CDR2 YYNGEE. V lost 4 bases and J 6 bases, leaving 22 bases between the germline ends. CDR3 nucleotides: TGTGCCAGCAGCTCTCGGAGGGGGGAGGTCAAGTCTGAAGCTTTCTTT. It codes for CASSSRRGEVKSEAFF. The full variable domain, with the rest looked up from reference TRBV9 and TRBJ1-1, is DSGVTQTPKHLITATGQRVTLRCSPRSGDLSVYWYQQSLDQGLQFLIQYYNGEERAKGNILERFSAQQFPDLHSELNLSSLELGDSALYFCASSSRRGEVKSEAFFGQGTRLTVV.

As to this clonotype: The junction departs from germline at one end; a sequencing error may be responsible. The V gene is TRBV6-6, the J gene TRBJ2-7, with D hard to call. Germline V gives CDR1 MNHNY, CDR2 SVGAGI (reference sequence). The CDR3 consists of 15 residues. The CDR3 spells CASSLSGSSSYEQCF. DNA of the CDR3: TGTGCCAGCAGCCTGAGTGGCAGTAGCTCCTACGAGCAGTGCTTC.

About this clonotype: Being one base from a much bigger clone, this may be a read error. The gene calls are TRBV29-1 and TRBJ2-5; 11 bases are a match to TRBD2. The V gene's germline CDR1 is SQVTM and CDR2 ANQGSEA. This CDR3 has 15 residues. This CDR3 is CSVRTSGSWAETQQF. CDR3 DNA: TGCAGCGTTCGCACTAGCGGGAGTTGGGCAGAGACCCAGCAATTC. Drawing the rest from reference TRBV29-1 and TRBJ2-5, the complete variable domain is SAVISQKPSRDICQRGTSLTIQCQVDSQVTMMFWYRQQPGQSLTLIATANQGSEATYESGFVIDKFPISRPNLTFSTLTVSNMSPEDSSIYLCSVRTSGSWAETQQFGPGTRLLVL.

This clonotype was counted a few times. No conserved phenylalanine or tryptophan ends this CDR3, so it is likely a read error. The chain employs TRBV11-2 and TRBJ2-3; 8 positions match TRBD2. Germline CDR1 reads SGHAT; CDR2 reads FQNNGV. This CDR3 is built from 15 residues. CDR3 bases: TGTACCAGCAGCCAACGGGGGACGGGGGGGGATACGCAGTATTTG. Translated, it gives CTSSQRGTGGDTQYL.